These 15 T cell receptor beta chains originate from one sample sequenced in a study of blood T cell repertoires in COVID-19. Assay used: immunoSEQ multiplex PCR; TCRdb lists only in-frame clones, some missing. The table lists fewer than 150,000 clones, roughly 87% of them singletons. The sequencing input was PBMCs or T cells enriched from blood (not recorded which). These receptors originate from a man aged 30 to 45 who had recovered from COVID-19.

The rearrangement uses TRBV5-1 and TRBJ2-5; D is perhaps TRBD1 (6 bases). V lost 0 bases, J lost 1 base, and 7 bases lay in between. CDR1 SGHRS and CDR2 YFSETQ come from the germline V gene. There are 14 residues in the CDR3. CDR3 sequence reads: CASSLVGGQETQYF. As DNA, the CDR3 is TGCGCCAGCAGCTTGGTAGGGGGCCAAGAGACCCAGTACTTC.

This chain links TRBV12-3 or TRBV12-4 with TRBJ1-2; 8 bases match TRBD1. This CDR3 is built from 13 residues. With V trimmed by 4 bases and J by 6 bases, 4 bases remained unmatched. CDR3 DNA sequence: TGTGCCAGCAGTTCACGACAGGGGCATGGCTACACCTTC. Protein product: CASSSRQGHGYTF.

The chain joins TRBV29-1 to TRBJ1-2; D possibly corresponds to TRBD1 (5 bases). In germline, CDR1 is SQVTM, CDR2 ANQGSEA. Trimming took off 4 bases at V and 1 base at J, with 16 bases between the two ends. The CDR3 covers 15 residues. DNA of the CDR3: TGCAGCGTTGTTGGATCCAGGGAACGTAACTATGGCTACACCTTC. Translated: CSVVGSRERNYGYTF.

V is TRBV10-3 and J is TRBJ1-2, with TRBD1 identical over 8 bases. The trim removed 0 bases at V and 12 bases at J, leaving 12 bases unmatched. The CDR3 consists of 15 residues. The germline gives CDR1 ENHRY, CDR2 SYGVKD. The CDR3 reads CAISESVGRGQVNTF. The CDR3 DNA sequence: TGTGCCATCAGTGAGTCGGTCGGCAGGGGGCAGGTTAACACCTTC.

The CDR3 spells CASSLGANTEAFF. The CDR3, as DNA: TGTGCCAGCAGCTTAGGGGCGAACACTGAAGCTTTCTTT. The gene calls are TRBV11-3 and TRBJ1-1; no definite D call. Germline loops: CDR1 SGHNT, CDR2 YENEEA. V was clipped by 1 base and J by 1 base, with 4 bases between them. This CDR3 has 13 amino acids. Full variable domain (remainder filled in from reference TRBV11-3 and TRBJ1-1): EAGVVQSPRYKIIEKKQPVAFWCNPISGHNTLYWYLQNLGQGPELLIRYENEEAVDDSQLPKDRFSAERLKGVDSTLKIQPAELGDSAVYLCASSLGANTEAFFGQGTRLTVV.

The rearrangement links TRBV4-1 to TRBJ1-1; the D is unclear. Germline CDR1 reads MGHRA; CDR2 reads YSYEKL. The V end was cut by 3 bases, the J end by 7 bases, with 15 bases between. The CDR3 consists of 14 residues. The CDR3 reads CASSHPGSINEAFF. The DNA for the CDR3 is TGCGCCAGCAGCCACCCGGGGAGCATTAATGAAGCTTTCTTT.

V usage is TRBV19 and J usage is TRBJ2-3, with 8 bases aligning to TRBD2. Germline V lookup: CDR1 LNHDA, CDR2 SQIVND (reference sequence). V lost 6 bases, J lost 1 base, and 9 bases stayed unmatched. This CDR3 is built from 16 residues. CDR3 residues: CASRRSGSGGTDTQYF. As DNA, the CDR3 is TGTGCCAGTAGGAGAAGCGGGAGTGGCGGCACAGATACGCAGTATTTT. The full variable domain, rest sourced from reference TRBV19 and TRBJ2-3, is DGGITQSPKYLFRKEGQNVTLSCEQNLNHDAMYWYRQDPGQGLRLIYYSQIVNDFQKGDIAEGYSVSREKKESFPLTVTSAQKNPTAFYLCASRRSGSGGTDTQYFGPGTRLTVL.

This clone was detected once. V usage is TRBV12-3 or TRBV12-4 and J usage is TRBJ1-1; a weak D match, TRBD1 (5 bases). The CDR3 contains 13 residues. V shed 6 bases and J shed 5 bases, with 13 bases lying between them. This CDR3 reads CASSGSGWTEAFF. CDR3 in DNA: TGTGCCAGCAGCGGGTCAGGGTGGACTGAAGCTTTCTTT.

CDR3 sequence reads: CASSSRSGQDTQYF. CDR3 coding DNA: TGTGCCAGCAGTTCCCGGTCAGGACAAGATACGCAGTATTTT. This sequence joins TRBV27 and TRBJ2-3, with D possibly TRBD1 on 5 matching bases. Germline V gene data show CDR1 as MNHEY and CDR2 as SMNVEV (reference sequence). Trimming took 4 bases from V and 5 from J, leaving 13 bases between them. This CDR3 comprises 14 residues.

The chain carries TRBV10-2 and TRBJ2-3; 10 nucleotides agree with TRBD2. The CDR3 covers 17 residues. Per germline, CDR1 WSHSY and CDR2 SAAADI. Germline trimming cut 6 bases from V and 1 base from J; bases unmatched to any gene: 10. CDR3 bases: TGCGCCAGCAGCGAATTAGCGGGGGGTCTGGGCACAGATACGCAGTATTTT. This codes for CASSELAGGLGTDTQYF.

The V gene is TRBV27, the J gene TRBJ2-7; 13 positions agree with TRBD2. The CDR3 is 15 residues long. Germline CDR1 reads MNHEY; CDR2 reads SMNVEV (reference sequence). V was clipped by 4 bases and J by 9 bases; unmatched bases: 9. This CDR3 reads CASSSPGTSGTVQYF. CDR3 bases: TGTGCCAGCAGTTCCCCCGGGACTAGCGGGACGGTGCAGTACTTC.

The table lists this clone with a few counts. In DNA form, the CDR3 reads TGTGCCAGCAGCCACCAAGCAAGATTAGCGGGAAGCTCCGGGGAGCTGTTTTTT. This codes for CASSHQARLAGSSGELFF. The rearrangement links TRBV3-1 (or the pseudogene TRBV3-2) to TRBJ2-2; TRBD2 matches at 8 bases. After removal of 3 bases from V and 6 bases from J, the junction contained 15 bases not matched to a gene. This CDR3 contains 18 residues. Germline CDR1 is LGHDT and CDR2 is YNNKEL (reference sequence).

This chain joins TRBV7-9 and TRBJ2-5; possibly TRBD1 for D (5 bases). V lost 2 bases, J lost 2 bases, and 15 bases lay in between. Germline loops: CDR1 SEHNR, CDR2 FQNEAQ (reference sequence). CDR3 size: 16 residues. This CDR3 reads CASSLSEMTVQETQYF. CDR3 DNA sequence: TGTGCCAGCAGCTTAAGTGAGATGACAGTACAAGAGACCCAGTACTTC.

This chain connects TRBV18 to TRBJ1-1; 8 bases line up with TRBD1. The CDR3 has 14 amino acids. Looked up from germline, CDR1 is KGHSH and CDR2 is LQKENI. V lost 4 bases to trimming and J lost 10 bases; unmatched junction nucleotides: 11. This CDR3 is CASSRGQEDGRAFF. The CDR3, as DNA: TGTGCCAGCTCACGGGGACAGGAGGACGGTAGAGCTTTCTTT.

The chain combines TRBV7-9 with TRBJ1-6, with TRBD1 matching 7 bases. The germline V gene encodes CDR1 SEHNR and CDR2 FQNEAQ (reference sequence). This CDR3 is 14 amino acids long. J lost 6 bases, V lost 5 bases, and 4 bases had no gene match. CDR3 sequence: CASSRGTVNSPLHF. The CDR3 nucleotides are TGTGCCAGCAGCCGTGGGACAGTTAATTCACCCCTCCACTTT.